The TCR beta chain under discussion was sequenced for a study of T-cell memory formation after mild COVID-19. General study points: While clones contracting from day 15 to 85 were balanced between CD4 and CD8, later expanders leaned CD4+. Pre-infection memory showed some responding clones, and this suggested that cross-reactive memory joined.

From germline, CDR1 is SGHRS and CDR2 YFSETQ. The CDR3 covers 13 residues. Between the trimmed V and J ends, which lost 7 bases and 4 bases, there was a span of 9 bases. TCRdb passed the 5' RACE reads through MiXCR, listing each CDR3 protein once. The table has under 450,000 distinct CDR3 sequences, 23% seen once. This clonotype was seen more than once but under ten times. Its antigen is not identified. The sequence was collected from an adult woman who had mild COVID-19 (a few samples of this study predate the infection). Cell type and time point are not known. The source material was PBMCs or a T cell subset sorted from them (not recorded which). The rearrangement links TRBV5-1 to TRBJ2-6; the D gene is possibly TRBD2 (6 bases). The CDR3 DNA follows: TGCGCCAGCTCCCGGGGGGGGGCCAACGTCCTGACTTTC. Translating it yields CASSRGGANVLTF.